This TCR beta chain was captured by sequencing in a study of cytomegalovirus exposure and HLA in healthy donors. Study outcomes and limitations: Researchers reportedly found TCR beta sequences accurately predicted most subjects' HLA-A and HLA-B alleles. Several of the most significant clusters were apparently associated with common viral pathogens in a later analysis. The authors enumerated 150 to 200 TCR beta chains as linked to cytomegalovirus.

A multiplex PCR was run with 60 Vbeta primers and 13 Jbeta primers. Measured with immunoSEQ multiplex PCR; TCRdb has only the in-frame clones, and not every one. The sample contains roughly 150,000 clones, around 80% of which appear only once. The CDR3 is 14 residues long. Germline lookup yields CDR1 MDHEN and CDR2 SYDVKM. V was cut by 5 bases and J by 7 bases, with 14 bases left in between. These donors, healthy bone marrow donors, were studied. Concerning this clone: Its antigen is unidentified.

The sequence came from a man aged 25-40 years in good health and CMV-seropositive. The chain links TRBV28 to TRBJ1-4; D gene uncertain. Sequenced material: PBMCs. Written as DNA, the CDR3 is TGTGCCAGCAGTCCCAGAGGGCGGGGTGAAAAACTGTTTTTT. It translates to CASSPRGRGEKLFF.